These 28 T cell receptor beta chains were all obtained from the same sample, sequenced in a study of blood T cell repertoires in COVID-19. The repertoire was sequenced with immunoSEQ multiplex PCR; TCRdb's copy has only in-frame clones and lacks some. The repertoire consists of some 230,000 clones, with around 83% occurring once and the leading ten covering roughly 7.4%. Sequencing was done on a sample of peripheral blood. The receptors were gathered from a woman between 45 and 60 years old with acute or convalescent COVID-19.

The chain couples TRBV11-3 to TRBJ2-1; D uncertain. Germline lookup yields CDR1 SGHNT and CDR2 YENEEA. Trimming stripped 2 bases from V and 0 bases from J, with 8 bases between. The length of the CDR3 is 15 residues. DNA of the CDR3: TGTGCCAGCAGCTTACGCCCAGGCTCCTACAATGAGCAGTTCTTC. Amino acid sequence: CASSLRPGSYNEQFF.

The J gene is TRBJ1-5, the V gene TRBV10-3; 9 bases match TRBD1. CDR3 length: 17 amino acids. Germline CDR1 reads ENHRY; CDR2 reads SYGVKD. V dropped 10 bases and J dropped 1; count of bases not matched to a gene: 14. The CDR3 is CATHIGQGSSSNQPQHF. DNA of the CDR3: TGTGCCACTCATATCGGACAGGGGAGTTCGAGCAATCAGCCCCAGCATTTT.

The rearrangement links TRBV19 to TRBJ1-1; possibly TRBD1 for D (5 bases). Germline V gives CDR1 LNHDA, CDR2 SQIVND (reference sequence). This CDR3 is built from 14 residues. V was clipped by 3 bases and J by 4 bases, with 12 bases between them. The CDR3 DNA reads as TGTGCCAGTAGTATTCAGGGTCGAGGCACTGAAGCTTTCTTT. Its protein is CASSIQGRGTEAFF.

This clone was seen only once. V usage is TRBV19 and J usage is TRBJ1-5; the match to TRBD1 covers 8 bases. Per germline, CDR1 LNHDA and CDR2 SQIVND (reference sequence). This CDR3 spans 18 amino acids. V lost 1 base and J lost 3; bases outside the gene matches: 11. CDR3 region: CASSIAPDRALINQPQHF. The DNA for the CDR3 is TGTGCCAGTAGTATAGCCCCGGACAGGGCGCTTATCAATCAGCCCCAGCATTTT.

The rearrangement uses TRBV28 and TRBJ2-3; D call uncertain. Germline CDR1 is MDHEN and CDR2 is SYDVKM. V dropped 4 bases and J dropped 6 bases, with 5 bases sitting between them. CDR3 length equals 11 residues. CDR3 amino acids: CASSSADTQYF. CDR3 sequence (DNA): TGTGCCAGCAGTTCTGCGGATACGCAGTATTTT.

The rearrangement joins TRBV12-3 or TRBV12-4 to TRBJ2-1, with TRBD2 matching 8 bases. This CDR3 region has 12 residues. J gave up 14 bases and V 1 base, and 4 bases lay outside the gene matches. The CDR3 protein is CASSLGEGLEFF. For the CDR3, the DNA is TGTGCCAGCAGTTTAGGGGAGGGACTAGAGTTCTTC.

The rearrangement joins TRBV28 to TRBJ2-1; the D is unclear. V lost 6 bases and J 6 bases, leaving 6 bases between the germline ends. The CDR3 has 11 amino acids. Germline CDR1 MDHEN, CDR2 SYDVKM. DNA for the CDR3: TGTGCCAGCAGCCCCGGCAATGAGCAGTTCTTC. It specifies CASSPGNEQFF.

V usage is TRBV5-7 and J usage is TRBJ1-5, with D unclear. TRBV5-7 is classed as an ORF, of uncertain function. The CDR3 is 15 residues long. V was clipped by 1 base and J by 6 bases, with 14 bases between them. The CDR3 DNA sequence: TGTGCCAGCAGCTTGATCCAGGCCCACAGTCAGCCCCAGCATTTT. Residues: CASSLIQAHSQPQHF.

The rearrangement joins TRBV11-1 to TRBJ1-1; D ambiguous. Per the germline V gene, CDR1 is SGHAT and CDR2 is FQDESV (reference sequence). V was shortened by 1 base and J by 1 base, with 10 bases between the two germline ends. The CDR3 contains 15 residues. CDR3 bases: TGTGCCAGCAGCTTAGGCGCGCGTAGGAACACTGAAGCTTTCTTT. The encoded protein is CASSLGARRNTEAFF.

The rearrangement uses TRBV19 and TRBJ2-7, with 7 bases aligning to TRBD2. Germline CDR1 LNHDA, CDR2 SQIVND (reference sequence). This CDR3 region has 15 residues. Trimming cost V 5 bases and J 6 bases; bases outside gene matches: 13. The CDR3, as DNA: TGTGCCAGTAGTCCCCGGGGAGGGGTTCCGTCCGAGCAGTACTTC. Translation gives CASSPRGGVPSEQYF. The full variable domain, in which reference TRBV19 and TRBJ2-7 provide the parts outside the CDR3, is DGGITQSPKYLFRKEGQNVTLSCEQNLNHDAMYWYRQDPGQGLRLIYYSQIVNDFQKGDIAEGYSVSREKKESFPLTVTSAQKNPTAFYLCASSPRGGVPSEQYFGPGTRLTVT.

V usage is TRBV19 and J usage is TRBJ1-1; D remains ambiguous. Germline V gene data show CDR1 as LNHDA and CDR2 as SQIVND (reference sequence). This CDR3 has 13 residues. Trimming removed 4 bases at V and 6 bases at J, with 12 bases between. The CDR3 loop reads CASSTAGYSEAFF. The CDR3 region has the DNA TGTGCCAGTAGTACCGCAGGTTACTCTGAAGCTTTCTTT. The full variable domain, with the rest looked up from reference TRBV19 and TRBJ1-1, is DGGITQSPKYLFRKEGQNVTLSCEQNLNHDAMYWYRQDPGQGLRLIYYSQIVNDFQKGDIAEGYSVSREKKESFPLTVTSAQKNPTAFYLCASSTAGYSEAFFGQGTRLTVV.

V and J are TRBV14 and TRBJ1-6; no clear D. In germline, CDR1 is SGHDN, CDR2 FVKESK. This CDR3 spans 14 amino acids. V was clipped by 4 bases and J by 5 bases, with 9 bases between them. The CDR3 sequence is CASSPGWDNSPLHF. CDR3 coding DNA: TGTGCCAGCAGCCCCGGGTGGGATAATTCACCCCTCCACTTT.

This clone appeared a single time. The chain carries TRBV6-2 or TRBV6-3 and TRBJ2-5; D may be TRBD2 (5 bases). Trimming cost V 6 bases and J 5 bases, with 13 bases left between them. Germline values: CDR1 MNHEY, CDR2 SVGEGT. This CDR3 contains 13 residues. The CDR3 DNA sequence: TGTGCCAGCAGCTTACTAGGAGGCGAGACCCAGTACTTC. Its protein product is CASSLLGGETQYF.

V and J are TRBV12-3 or TRBV12-4 and TRBJ2-5; the D is unclear. The CDR3 runs 12 residues. Trimming cost V 6 bases and J 5 bases, with 10 bases left between them. In DNA form, the CDR3 reads TGTGCCAGCAGCCCCCGAGGCGAGACCCAGTACTTC. This encodes CASSPRGETQYF.

The chain uses TRBV11-2 and TRBJ1-6; D not certain. V was pared by 7 bases and J by 7 bases, with 8 bases between. Germline CDR1 and CDR2: SGHAT and FQNNGV. The CDR3 spans 12 residues. The CDR3 DNA is TGTGCCAGCACCAGTACCAATTCACCCCTCCACTTT. Translated: CASTSTNSPLHF.

The CDR3 spells CASSGASGLGTGELFF. CDR3 nucleotides: TGCGCCAGCAGTGGGGCATCGGGACTAGGGACCGGGGAGCTGTTTTTT. The chain has TRBV10-1 and TRBJ2-2, with 8 positions matching TRBD2. The germline V gene encodes CDR1 WNHNN and CDR2 SYGVQD (reference sequence). After removal of 4 bases from V and 5 bases from J, the junction contained 9 bases not matched to a gene. The CDR3 has 16 amino acids.

The table lists this clone with a count of one. The J gene is TRBJ1-2, the V gene TRBV6-6; 8 bases map to TRBD1. Germline V gives CDR1 MNHNY, CDR2 SVGAGI (reference sequence). With V trimmed by 1 base and J by 3 bases, 4 bases remained unmatched. The CDR3 extends over 15 amino acids. CDR3 DNA sequence: TGTGCCAGCAGTTACTTCCAGGGGGCCGACTATGGCTACACCTTC. It yields the protein CASSYFQGADYGYTF.

A remark on this clone: One junction end disagrees with the germline gene, perhaps due to a read error. This chain joins TRBV28 and TRBJ1-1; no firm D call. The length of the CDR3 is 15 residues. The germline gives CDR1 MDHEN, CDR2 SYDVKM. CDR3 residues: CASSVPIQVNAEAFF. CDR3 nucleotides: TGTGCCAGCAGTGTACCTATCCAGGTGAACGCTGAAGCTTTCTTT.

The CDR3 reads CASSQARGGINSPLHF. The CDR3 nucleotides are TGTGCCAGCAGCCAAGCTCGGGGGGGGATAAATTCACCCCTCCACTTT. The chain combines TRBV4-2 with TRBJ1-6; TRBD1 might be the D (5 bases). CDR1 and CDR2 from the germline V gene are LGHNA and YNFKEQ. The V and J ends lost 1 base and 7 bases respectively, with 14 bases between them. This CDR3 comprises 16 residues.

The chain couples TRBV5-1 to TRBJ2-5; TRBD2 agrees at 7 bases. V was clipped by 4 bases and J by 4 bases; unmatched bases: 10. Germline-derived CDR1 and CDR2 are SGHRS and YFSETQ. The CDR3 length is 15 residues. Here the CDR3 reads CASSVTVASGETQYF. The DNA for the CDR3 is TGCGCCAGCAGCGTGACGGTGGCTAGCGGAGAGACCCAGTACTTC.

This chain uses TRBV14 with TRBJ2-3, with TRBD2 identical over 14 bases. Per the germline V gene, CDR1 is SGHDN and CDR2 is FVKESK. CDR3 length: 16 residues. The V and J ends lost 5 bases and 5 bases, in that order; junction bases with no gene match: 6. CDR3 sequence: CASSLGLAGVVDTQYF. CDR3 sequence (DNA): TGTGCCAGCAGCTTGGGACTAGCGGGGGTTGTAGATACGCAGTATTTT. Full variable domain (missing parts from reference TRBV14 and TRBJ2-3): EAGVTQFPSHSVIEKGQTVTLRCDPISGHDNLYWYRRVMGKEIKFLLHFVKESKQDESGMPNNRFLAERTGGTYSTLKVQPAELEDSGVYFCASSLGLAGVVDTQYFGPGTRLTVL.

The V call is TRBV5-1, the J call TRBJ1-4; 9 positions agree with TRBD1. The CDR3 has 16 amino acids. Per the germline V gene, CDR1 is SGHRS and CDR2 is YFSETQ. J gave up 7 bases and V 3 bases, and 10 bases lay outside the gene matches. CDR3 nucleotide sequence: TGCGCCAGCAGCTCATACGGGGACAGGGACGGTGAAAAACTGTTTTTT. Translation: CASSSYGDRDGEKLFF.

This chain connects TRBV9 to TRBJ2-3, with TRBD2 matching 8 bases. The germline CDR1 and CDR2 sequences are SGDLS and YYNGEE. There are 14 residues in the CDR3. Losses at the gene ends were 3 bases for V and 2 bases for J; bases not matched to a gene: 2. DNA of the CDR3: TGTGCCAGCAGCGCGGGGGGGAACACAGATACGCAGTATTTT. Amino acids: CASSAGGNTDTQYF. Using reference TRBV9 and TRBJ2-3 for the parts outside the CDR3, the full variable domain is DSGVTQTPKHLITATGQRVTLRCSPRSGDLSVYWYQQSLDQGLQFLIQYYNGEERAKGNILERFSAQQFPDLHSELNLSSLELGDSALYFCASSAGGNTDTQYFGPGTRLTVL.

J is TRBJ1-5 and V is TRBV2; the D gene is possibly TRBD1 (6 bases). Germline CDR1 is SNHLY and CDR2 is FYNNEI. The CDR3 totals 13 residues. Trimming removed 7 bases at V and 6 bases at J, with 13 bases between. As DNA, the CDR3 is TGTGCCAGCACGGGACAATCGGGTCAGCCCCAGCATTTT. The encoded protein is CASTGQSGQPQHF. The whole variable domain, filled in from reference TRBV2 and TRBJ1-5, reads EPEVTQTPSHQVTQMGQEVILRCVPISNHLYFYWYRQILGQKVEFLVSFYNNEISEKSEIFDDQFSVERPDGSNFTLKIRSTKLEDSAMYFCASTGQSGQPQHFGDGTRLSIL.

This chain links TRBV7-3 with TRBJ2-1; D is possibly TRBD2 (5 bases). Germline V gene data show CDR1 as SGHTA and CDR2 as FQGTGA. The CDR3 is 16 residues long. V lost 3 bases and J 1 base, leaving 13 bases between the germline ends. This CDR3 reads CASSFPEVASYNEQFF. The CDR3 DNA reads TGTGCCAGCAGCTTCCCCGAGGTAGCGTCCTACAATGAGCAGTTCTTC.

This clone was picked up one time. This chain uses TRBV5-1 with TRBJ1-1, with 8 bases identical to TRBD1. The CDR3 totals 13 residues. The V gene's germline CDR1 is SGHRS and CDR2 YFSETQ. V shed 6 bases, J shed 1 base, and the junction held 2 bases outside the gene matches. DNA of the CDR3: TGCGCCAGCACCGGACAGGGGAACACTGAAGCTTTCTTT. It specifies CASTGQGNTEAFF.

The CDR3 sequence is CASRPAGTGGGEQYF. Written as DNA, the CDR3 is TGTGCCAGCAGACCTGCCGGGACAGGGGGGGGCGAGCAGTACTTC. The rearrangement links TRBV7-2 to TRBJ2-7, with 11 bases identical to TRBD1. The germline gives CDR1 SGHTA, CDR2 FQGNSA. V lost 6 bases, J lost 6 bases, and 10 bases stayed unmatched. The CDR3 extends over 15 amino acids.

The chain has TRBV27 and TRBJ1-2; 7 positions agree with TRBD1. V was clipped by 3 bases and J by 5 bases; unmatched bases: 3. The CDR3 length is 13 residues. The germline CDR1 and CDR2 sequences are MNHEY and SMNVEV (reference sequence). CDR3 coding DNA: TGTGCCAGCAGTTTTACCAGGGGGTATGGCTACACCTTC. Translation gives CASSFTRGYGYTF.